The source of this TCR beta chain is a study of molecular identifiers for immune sequencing clone quantification. Overall study findings and caveats: Among effectors, clones above 20 RNA copies held over 99% of molecules; among naive cells, under 1%. Barcode-sharing identical TCR molecules could underestimate highly expanded clone sizes.

Sorting captured naive CD8 T cells as CD8+CD4-CCR7+CD45RA+. As concerns this clonotype: Its antigen is currently unknown. This could be a read error, since a much larger clone is one nucleotide away.

Per germline, CDR1 SNHLY and CDR2 FYNNEI. The CDR3 has 13 residues. V gave up 10 bases and J gave up 0 bases, with 12 bases separating them. In preparing bulk TCR libraries, previously described methods and listed TCR primers were used. TCRdb reprocessed the PCR reads with MiXCR, giving one entry per CDR3 protein. The sample consists of 85,000 to 100,000 distinct CDR3 sequences, less than 25% of them appearing once. Sequencing was carried out using naive CD8+ T cells from blood, with Jurkat cell RNA spiked in. Subset: FACS-sorted CD8+CD4-CCR7+CD45RA+ naive T cells. The genes are TRBV2 and TRBJ1-1; no definite D call. The sequence was collected from a human donor in good health. Some libraries in this study had Jurkat cell RNA spiked in. CDR3 sequence reads: CAINRPMNTEAFF. CDR3 in DNA: TGTGCCATCAACAGACCAATGAACACTGAAGCTTTCTTT.